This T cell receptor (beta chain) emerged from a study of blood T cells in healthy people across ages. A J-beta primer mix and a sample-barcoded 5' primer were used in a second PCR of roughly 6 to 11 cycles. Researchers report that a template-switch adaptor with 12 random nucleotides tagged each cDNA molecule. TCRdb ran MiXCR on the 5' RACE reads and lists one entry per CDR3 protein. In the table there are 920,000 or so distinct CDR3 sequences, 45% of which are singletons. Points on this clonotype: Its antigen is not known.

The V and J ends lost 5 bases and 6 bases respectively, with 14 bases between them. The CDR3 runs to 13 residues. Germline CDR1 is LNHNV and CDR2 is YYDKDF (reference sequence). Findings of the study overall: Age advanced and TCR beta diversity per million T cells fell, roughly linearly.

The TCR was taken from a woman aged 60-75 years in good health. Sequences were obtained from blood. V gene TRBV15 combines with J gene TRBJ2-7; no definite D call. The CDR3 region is CATSPRGPCEQYF. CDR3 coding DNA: TGTGCCACCAGCCCCCGTGGGCCTTGCGAGCAGTACTTC.